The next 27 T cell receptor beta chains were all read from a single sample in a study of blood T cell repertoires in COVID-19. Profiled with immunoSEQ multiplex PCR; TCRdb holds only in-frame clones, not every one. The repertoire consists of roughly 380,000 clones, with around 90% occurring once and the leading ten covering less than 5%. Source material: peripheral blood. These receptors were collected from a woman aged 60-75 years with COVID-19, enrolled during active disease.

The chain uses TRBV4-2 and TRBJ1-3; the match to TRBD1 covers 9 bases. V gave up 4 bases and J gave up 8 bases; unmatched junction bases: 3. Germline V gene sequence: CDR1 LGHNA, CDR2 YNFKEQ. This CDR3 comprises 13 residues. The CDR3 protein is CASSRDRADTIYF. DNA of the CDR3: TGTGCCAGCAGCCGGGACAGGGCGGACACCATATATTTT.

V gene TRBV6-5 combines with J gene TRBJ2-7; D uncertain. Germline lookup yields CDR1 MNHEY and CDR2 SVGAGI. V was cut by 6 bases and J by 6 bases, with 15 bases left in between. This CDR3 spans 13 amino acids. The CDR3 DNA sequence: TGTGCCAGCAGGATGCCTGCGAAGAGCGAGCAGTACTTC. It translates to CASRMPAKSEQYF.

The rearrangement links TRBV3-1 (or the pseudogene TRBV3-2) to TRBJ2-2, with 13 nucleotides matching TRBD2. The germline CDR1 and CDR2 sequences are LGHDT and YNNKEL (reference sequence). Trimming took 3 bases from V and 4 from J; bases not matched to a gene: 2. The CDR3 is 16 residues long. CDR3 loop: CASSQRLAGGTGELFF. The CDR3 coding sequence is TGTGCCAGCAGCCAGCGACTAGCGGGGGGCACCGGGGAGCTGTTTTTT.

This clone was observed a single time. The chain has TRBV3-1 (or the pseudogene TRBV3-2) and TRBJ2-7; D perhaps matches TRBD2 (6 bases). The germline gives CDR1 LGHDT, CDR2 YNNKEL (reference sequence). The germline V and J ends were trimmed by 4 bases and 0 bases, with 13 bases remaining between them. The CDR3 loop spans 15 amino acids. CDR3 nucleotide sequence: TGTGCCAGCAGCCCGGGACTGTTCAGCTCCTACGAGCAGTACTTC. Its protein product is CASSPGLFSSYEQYF.

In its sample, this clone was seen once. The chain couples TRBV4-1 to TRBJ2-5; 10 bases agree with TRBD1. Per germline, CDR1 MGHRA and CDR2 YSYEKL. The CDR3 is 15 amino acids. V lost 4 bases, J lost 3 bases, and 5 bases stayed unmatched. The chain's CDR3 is CASSPRGTGEETQYF. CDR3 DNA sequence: TGCGCCAGCAGCCCACGCGGGACAGGGGAAGAGACCCAGTACTTC.

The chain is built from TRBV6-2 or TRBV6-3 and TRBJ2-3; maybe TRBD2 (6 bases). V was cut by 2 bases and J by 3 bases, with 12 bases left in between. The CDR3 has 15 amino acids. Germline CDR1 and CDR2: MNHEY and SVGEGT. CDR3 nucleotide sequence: TGTGCCAGCAGTTACCTGGGGAGGAGAACAGATACGCAGTATTTT. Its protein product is CASSYLGRRTDTQYF.

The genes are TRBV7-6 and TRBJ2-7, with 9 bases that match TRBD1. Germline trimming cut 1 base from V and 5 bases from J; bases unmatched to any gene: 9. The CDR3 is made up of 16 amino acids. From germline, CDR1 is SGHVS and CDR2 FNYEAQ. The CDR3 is CASSLGTGTGIDEQYF. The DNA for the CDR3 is TGTGCCAGCAGCTTAGGAACCGGGACAGGGATTGACGAGCAGTACTTC. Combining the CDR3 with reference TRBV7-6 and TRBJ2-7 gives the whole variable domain GAGVSQSPRYKVTKRGQDVALRCDPISGHVSLYWYRQALGQGPEFLTYFNYEAQQDKSGLPNDRFSAERPEGSISTLTIQRTEQRDSAMYRCASSLGTGTGIDEQYFGPGTRLTVT.

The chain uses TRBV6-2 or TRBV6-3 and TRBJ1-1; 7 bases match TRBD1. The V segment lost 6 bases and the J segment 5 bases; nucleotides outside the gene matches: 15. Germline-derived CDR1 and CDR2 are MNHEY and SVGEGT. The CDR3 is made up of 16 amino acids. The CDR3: CASSPLSRGRRTEAFF. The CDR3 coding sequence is TGTGCCAGCAGCCCTCTAAGCAGGGGGAGGAGGACTGAAGCTTTCTTT.

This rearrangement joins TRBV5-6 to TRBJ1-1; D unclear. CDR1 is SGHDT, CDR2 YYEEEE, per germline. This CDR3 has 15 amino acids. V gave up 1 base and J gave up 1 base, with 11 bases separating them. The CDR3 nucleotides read TGTGCCAGCAGCTTGTCGAGGGTTTGGAACACTGAAGCTTTCTTT. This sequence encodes CASSLSRVWNTEAFF.

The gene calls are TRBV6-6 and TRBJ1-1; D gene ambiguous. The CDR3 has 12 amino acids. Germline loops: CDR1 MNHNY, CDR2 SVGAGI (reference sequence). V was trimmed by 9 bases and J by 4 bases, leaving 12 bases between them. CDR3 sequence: CASASSSTEAFF. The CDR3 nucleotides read TGTGCCAGTGCTTCTTCCAGCACTGAAGCTTTCTTT.

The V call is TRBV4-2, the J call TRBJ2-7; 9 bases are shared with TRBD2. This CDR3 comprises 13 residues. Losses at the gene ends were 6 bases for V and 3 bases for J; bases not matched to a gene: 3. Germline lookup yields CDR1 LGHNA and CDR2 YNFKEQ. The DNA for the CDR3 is TGTGCCAGCAGGCGGGGGGGGAACTACGAGCAGTACTTC. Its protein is CASRRGGNYEQYF.

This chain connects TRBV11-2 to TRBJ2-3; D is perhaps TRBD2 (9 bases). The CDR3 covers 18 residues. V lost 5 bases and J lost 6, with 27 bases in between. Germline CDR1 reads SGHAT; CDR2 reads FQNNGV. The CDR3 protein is CASSPGGGGAGLSDTQYF. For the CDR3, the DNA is TGTGCCAGCAGCCCAGGGGGCGGGGGGGCCGGCTTGAGCGATACGCAGTATTTT.

The CDR3 DNA sequence: TGTGCCAGCAGTTACCCCCAGGGGACAGGGGGCTACACCTTC. Amino acid sequence: CASSYPQGTGGYTF. The chain has TRBV6-2 or TRBV6-3 and TRBJ1-2; 9 nucleotides agree with TRBD1. Unmatched junction bases numbered 6, after V lost 2 bases and J lost 8 bases. Per the germline V gene, CDR1 is MNHEY and CDR2 is SVGEGT. The CDR3 is 14 amino acids.

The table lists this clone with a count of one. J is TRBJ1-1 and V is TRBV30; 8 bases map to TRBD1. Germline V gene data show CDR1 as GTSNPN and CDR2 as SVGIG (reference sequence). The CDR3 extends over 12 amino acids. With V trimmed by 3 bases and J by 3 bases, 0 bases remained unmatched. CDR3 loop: CAWRTGDTEAFF. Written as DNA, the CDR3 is TGTGCCTGGAGGACAGGGGACACTGAAGCTTTCTTT. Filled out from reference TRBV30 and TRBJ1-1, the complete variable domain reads SQTIHQWPATLVQPVGSPLSLECTVEGTSNPNLYWYRQAAGRGLQLLFYSVGIGQISSEVPQNLSASRPQDRQFILSSKKLLLSDSGFYLCAWRTGDTEAFFGQGTRLTVV.

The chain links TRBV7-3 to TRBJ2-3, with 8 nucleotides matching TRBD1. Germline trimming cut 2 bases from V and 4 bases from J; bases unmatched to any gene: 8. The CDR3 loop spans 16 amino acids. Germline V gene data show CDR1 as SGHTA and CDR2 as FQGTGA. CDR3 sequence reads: CASSLSPGQGADTQYF. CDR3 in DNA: TGTGCCAGCAGCTTATCGCCCGGACAGGGCGCAGATACGCAGTATTTT. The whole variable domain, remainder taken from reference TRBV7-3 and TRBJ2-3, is GAGVSQTPSNKVTEKGKYVELRCDPISGHTALYWYRQSLGQGPEFLIYFQGTGAADDSGLPNDRFFAVRPEGSVSTLKIQRTERGDSAVYLCASSLSPGQGADTQYFGPGTRLTVL.

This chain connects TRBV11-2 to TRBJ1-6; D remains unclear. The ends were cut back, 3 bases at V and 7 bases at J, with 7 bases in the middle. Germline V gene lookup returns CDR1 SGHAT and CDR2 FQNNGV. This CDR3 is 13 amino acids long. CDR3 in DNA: TGTGCCAGCAGCTTGGTTCAGAATTCACCCCTCCACTTT. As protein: CASSLVQNSPLHF.

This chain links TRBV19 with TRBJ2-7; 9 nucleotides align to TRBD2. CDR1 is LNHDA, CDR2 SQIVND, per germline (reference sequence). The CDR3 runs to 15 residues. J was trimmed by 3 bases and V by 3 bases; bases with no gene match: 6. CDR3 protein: CASSIRSGGIYEQYF. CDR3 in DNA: TGTGCCAGTAGTATCCGAAGCGGGGGGATCTACGAGCAGTACTTC.

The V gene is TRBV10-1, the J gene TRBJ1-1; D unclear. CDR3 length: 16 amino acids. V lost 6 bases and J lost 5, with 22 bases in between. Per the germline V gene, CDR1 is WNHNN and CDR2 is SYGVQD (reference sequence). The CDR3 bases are TGCGCCAGCAGCCACGCCCCGGGGAGTTCCCGGACTGAAGCTTTCTTT. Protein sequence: CASSHAPGSSRTEAFF.

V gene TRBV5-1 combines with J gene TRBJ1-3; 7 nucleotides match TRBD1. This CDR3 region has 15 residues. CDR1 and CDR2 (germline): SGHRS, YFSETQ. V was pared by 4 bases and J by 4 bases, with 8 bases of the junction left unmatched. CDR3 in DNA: TGCGCCAGCAGCCAAACCGGGACAGTAGGAAACACCATATATTTT. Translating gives CASSQTGTVGNTIYF.

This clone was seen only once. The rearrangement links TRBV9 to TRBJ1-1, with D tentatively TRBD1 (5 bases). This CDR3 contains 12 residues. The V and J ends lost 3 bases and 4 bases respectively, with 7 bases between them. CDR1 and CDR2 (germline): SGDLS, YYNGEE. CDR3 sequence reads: CASSGQGTEAFF. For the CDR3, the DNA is TGTGCCAGCAGCGGGCAGGGCACTGAAGCTTTCTTT.

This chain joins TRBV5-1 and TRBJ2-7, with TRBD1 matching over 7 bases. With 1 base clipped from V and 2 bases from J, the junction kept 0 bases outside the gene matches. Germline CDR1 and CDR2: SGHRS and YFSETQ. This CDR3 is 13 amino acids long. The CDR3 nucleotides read TGCGCCAGCAGCTTGCAGGGGGCCTACGAGCAGTACTTC. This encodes CASSLQGAYEQYF.

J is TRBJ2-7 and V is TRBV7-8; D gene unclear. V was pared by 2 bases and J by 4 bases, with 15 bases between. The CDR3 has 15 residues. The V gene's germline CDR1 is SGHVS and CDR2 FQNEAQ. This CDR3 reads CASSLSVSSVYEQYF. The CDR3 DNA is TGTGCCAGCAGCTTATCCGTCTCTTCAGTTTACGAGCAGTACTTC.

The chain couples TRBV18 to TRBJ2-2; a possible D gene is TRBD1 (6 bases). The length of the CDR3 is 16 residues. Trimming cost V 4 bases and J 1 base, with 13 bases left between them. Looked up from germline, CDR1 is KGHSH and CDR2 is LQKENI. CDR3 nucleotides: TGTGCCAGCTCACTTCAGACAGGCGAGAACACCGGGGAGCTGTTTTTT. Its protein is CASSLQTGENTGELFF.

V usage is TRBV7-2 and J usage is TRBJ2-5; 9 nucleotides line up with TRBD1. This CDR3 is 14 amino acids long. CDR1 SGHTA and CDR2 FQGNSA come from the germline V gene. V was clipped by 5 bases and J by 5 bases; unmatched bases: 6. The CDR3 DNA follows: TGTGCCAGCAGCGATAGACAGGGGGGCGAGACCCAGTACTTC. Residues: CASSDRQGGETQYF.

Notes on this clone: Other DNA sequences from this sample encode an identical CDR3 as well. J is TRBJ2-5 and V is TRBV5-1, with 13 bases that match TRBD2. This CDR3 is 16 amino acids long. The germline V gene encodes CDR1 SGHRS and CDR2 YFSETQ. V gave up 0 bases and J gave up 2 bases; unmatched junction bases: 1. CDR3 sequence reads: CASSLGLAGGQETQYF. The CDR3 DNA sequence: TGCGCCAGCAGCTTGGGACTAGCGGGGGGACAAGAGACCCAGTACTTC.

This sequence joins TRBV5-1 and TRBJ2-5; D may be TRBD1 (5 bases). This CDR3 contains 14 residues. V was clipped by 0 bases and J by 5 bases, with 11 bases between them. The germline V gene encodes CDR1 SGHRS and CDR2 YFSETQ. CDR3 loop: CASSLVGVNETQYF. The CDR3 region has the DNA TGCGCCAGCAGCTTGGTAGGGGTCAACGAGACCCAGTACTTC.

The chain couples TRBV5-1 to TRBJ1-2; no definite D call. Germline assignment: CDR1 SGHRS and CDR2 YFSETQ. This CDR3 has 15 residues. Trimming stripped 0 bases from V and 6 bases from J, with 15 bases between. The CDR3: CASSLAGVWVDGYTF. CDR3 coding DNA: TGCGCCAGCAGCTTGGCCGGGGTTTGGGTGGATGGCTACACCTTC.